A selection of T cell receptor beta chains follows, all from one sample in a study of blood T cell repertoires in COVID-19. Sequencing was performed with immunoSEQ multiplex PCR; in TCRdb, only in-frame clones are kept and a portion is missing. The sample contains approximately 170,000 clones, 88% of which appear only once. Sequenced: peripheral blood. These receptors came from a man aged 55-75 years with acute or convalescent COVID-19. Both conserved end residues are part of each CDR3. The D gene is left open where the match is weak. Clone size is shown for a subset of rows, as once, few, many or a class of expanded clone.

j_call,d_call,clone_size,v_call,cdr3_nt,cdr3_aa
TRBJ1-5,-,once,TRBV28,TGTGCCAGCGCAACCCAGCGGGGCAATCAGCCCCAGCATTTT,CASATQRGNQPQHF
TRBJ2-2,TRBD2,-,TRBV20-1,TGCAGTGCTAGTGAGAACCCGGGAGGGCCTAACACCGGGGAGCTGTTTTTT,CSASENPGGPNTGELFF
TRBJ1-5,-,-,TRBV27,TGTGCCAGCAGTTTATCCGTTAGTCAGCCCCAGCATTTT,CASSLSVSQPQHF
TRBJ1-1,TRBD1,-,TRBV15,TGTGCCACCAGCCGAAGGGGGCCCGACGACACTGAAGCTTTCTTT,CATSRRGPDDTEAFF
TRBJ1-3,-,-,TRBV6-5,TGTGCCAGCAGGCAGGGGCAGTCTGGAAACACCATATATTTT,CASRQGQSGNTIYF
TRBJ2-5,-,-,TRBV20-1,TGCAGTGCTAGTAGGTTACGTGGGGCCACCTACCAAGAGACCCAGTACTTC,CSASRLRGATYQETQYF
TRBJ2-5,-,-,TRBV5-4,TGTGCCAGCAGCTTGCGAGAGACCCAGTACTTC,CASSLRETQYF
TRBJ2-1,TRBD1,-,TRBV10-2,TGCGCCAGCAGTCAGACAGGGTGGTCCTACAATGAGCAGTTCTTC,CASSQTGWSYNEQFF
TRBJ2-7,TRBD2,-,TRBV19,TGTGCCAGTAGTATTTTAGCGGGACCCTACGAGCAGTACTTC,CASSILAGPYEQYF
TRBJ2-3,TRBD2,-,TRBV6-6,TGTGCCCGTCGGGGGGGGAAGACAGATACGCAGTATTTT,CARRGGKTDTQYF
TRBJ1-2,TRBD1,-,TRBV28,TGTGCCAGCAGTTTGCCGGGACAGACAAACTATGGCTACACCTTC,CASSLPGQTNYGYTF